This TCR beta chain was obtained from a study of blood T cell repertoires in COVID-19. Study in general: Sources were T cells, B-cell-depleted T cells, or PBMCs; the material itself was cDNA or gDNA.

Individuals aged roughly 18 to 95 years were recruited from 24 US areas. Assignment of participants to cohorts was predicated upon participant-reported clinical history. Original data processing: Estimates of nucleated cell counts were drawn from the amplification of reference gene primers. Profiling relied on immunoSEQ multiplex PCR, and the TCRdb table lists in-frame clones only, not all of them. That table supplies the V and J calls and clone size; D and trimming were determined from the DNA. Altogether around 200,000 clones are present, roughly 90% being singletons, with the ten largest covering just over 2.5%. The CDR3 covers 15 residues. CDR1 and CDR2 from the germline V gene are LGHDT and YNNKEL (reference sequence). V was trimmed by 1 base and J by 0 bases, leaving 9 bases between them.

The sequencing input was PBMCs or T cells enriched from blood (not recorded which). The chain is built from TRBV3-1 (or the pseudogene TRBV3-2) and TRBJ1-1; no reliable D call. This TCR came from a woman aged 25-40 years who had recovered from COVID-19. Here the CDR3 DNA reads TGTGCCAGCAGCCAAGTTCCAACTCTGAACACTGAAGCTTTCTTT. The encoded protein is CASSQVPTLNTEAFF.